This TCR beta chain was obtained from a study of T cell responses to AZD1222 COVID-19 vaccine. Overall study findings and caveats: White British donors predominated, females outnumbered males, and clonal diversity was possibly underestimated. Epitopes outside B.1.351 and B.1.1.7 mutated regions reportedly drew nearly half of spike TCRs.

About this clone: Antigen specificity is unknown.

Produced via immunoSEQ multiplex PCR; TCRdb's table is partial and in-frame only. The data hold tens of thousands of clones, with roughly nine tenths observed a single time. Sequencing was performed on peripheral blood, taken 28 days after the second AZD1222 dose. This sequence originates from an adult who received the AZD1222 COVID-19 vaccine.

The CDR3 is CASSRSYGYTF. CDR3 nucleotide sequence: TGTGCCAGCTCACGGTCCTATGGCTACACCTTC. The V call is TRBV18, the J call TRBJ1-2; the D is unclear. Trimming removed 4 bases from V and 4 bases from J, with 4 bases in between. Germline CDR1 KGHSH, CDR2 LQKENI. This CDR3 has 11 amino acids.